These 23 T cell receptor beta chains were sequenced from one sample in a study of response to subunit inactivated influenza vaccine. Using its own MiXCR run on the RT-PCR reads, TCRdb lists one record per CDR3 protein. The profile shows a few hundred thousand distinct CDR3 sequences, 14% of them singletons. This material consisted of PBMCs from blood, taken roughly 13 days after vaccination. These receptors all come from a man aged 45-60 years who received an inactivated influenza vaccine.

This clonotype has ten or more counts. The junction differs from germline at one of its ends, possibly a read error. The chain recombines TRBV5-1 with TRBJ2-7; 8 nucleotides agree with TRBD1. Germline V CDR1 and CDR2: SGHRS, YFSETQ. The length of the CDR3 is 15 residues. Here the CDR3 reads CASSLAGTGTYEQYF. Written as DNA, the CDR3 is TGTGCCAGCAGTTTGGCCGGGACAGGAACCTACGAGCAGTACTTC.

Only a few counts were recorded for this clonotype. CDR3 sequence reads: CASSPGTTTYNEQFF. The CDR3 DNA reads TGCGCCAGCAGCCCCGGGACAACTACCTACAATGAGCAGTTCTTC. The rearrangement joins TRBV5-1 to TRBJ2-1; TRBD1 might be the D (6 bases). CDR3 length: 15 amino acids. Looked up from germline, CDR1 is SGHRS and CDR2 is YFSETQ. V was pared by 4 bases and J by 2 bases, with 13 bases between.

The CDR3 loop is CASGLARERKPYEQYF. CDR3 sequence (DNA): TGTGCTAGTGGTTTGGCGAGGGAGCGAAAGCCCTACGAGCAGTACTTC. The chain links TRBV12-5 to TRBJ2-7; perhaps TRBD2 as D (5 bases). CDR1 and CDR2 from the germline V gene are LGHNT and FRNRAP. V gave up 1 base and J gave up 2 bases, with 15 bases separating them. The CDR3 extends over 16 amino acids.

This clonotype was found a few times. The chain uses TRBV20-1 and TRBJ2-7; D call uncertain. CDR3 length: 13 amino acids. Trimming took 0 bases from V and 1 from J, leaving 7 bases between them. CDR1 DFQATT and CDR2 SNEGSKA come from the germline V gene (reference sequence). Here the CDR3 reads CSARDPVSYEQYF. Here the CDR3 DNA reads TGCAGTGCTAGAGATCCGGTTTCCTACGAGCAGTACTTC.

This clonotype has just a few counts. The chain employs TRBV12-3 or TRBV12-4 and TRBJ1-1, with D uncertain. The CDR3 has 14 residues. V dropped 5 bases and J dropped 2 bases, with 12 bases sitting between them. The DNA for the CDR3 is TGTGCCAGCAGTGTCCGGGATATTAACACTGAAGCTTTCTTT. This encodes CASSVRDINTEAFF.

This clonotype showed up just a few times. The gene calls are TRBV7-2 and TRBJ2-5; D may be TRBD2 (5 bases). V lost 5 bases to trimming and J lost 1 base, with 20 bases between them. The CDR3 runs 17 residues. Germline V CDR1 and CDR2: SGHTA, FQGNSA. The CDR3 reads CASSPGFTAPRQETQYF. DNA of the CDR3: TGTGCCAGCAGCCCGGGGTTCACCGCTCCCCGCCAAGAGACCCAGTACTTC.

This clonotype was seen more than once but under ten times. The chain uses TRBV18 and TRBJ2-7; 8 bases align to TRBD1. CDR3 length equals 17 residues. V shed 4 bases, J shed 1 base, and the junction held 12 bases outside the gene matches. CDR1 KGHSH and CDR2 LQKENI come from the germline V gene. The CDR3 region has the DNA TGTGCCAGCTCACTACGGCGACCCGGGACAGGATCCTACGAGCAGTACTTC. Encoded protein: CASSLRRPGTGSYEQYF.

This clonotype has more than one count but fewer than ten. The rearrangement links TRBV11-2 to TRBJ2-3, with 8 bases matching TRBD1. Germline trimming cut 4 bases from V and 0 bases from J; bases unmatched to any gene: 9. The CDR3 is 17 residues long. Germline assignment: CDR1 SGHAT and CDR2 FQNNGV. The CDR3, as DNA: TGTGCCAGCAGCTCCCCACGCCAGGGGGCGAGCACAGATACGCAGTATTTT. Translation gives CASSSPRQGASTDTQYF.

This rearrangement joins TRBV11-2 to TRBJ2-7, with 12 bases fitting TRBD1. Germline V gives CDR1 SGHAT, CDR2 FQNNGV. V lost 7 bases and J lost 6; bases outside the gene matches: 7. The CDR3 extends over 14 amino acids. Here the CDR3 reads CASTVGTGGSEQYF. DNA of the CDR3: TGTGCCAGCACGGTCGGGACAGGGGGCTCCGAGCAGTACTTC. Using reference TRBV11-2 and TRBJ2-7 for the parts outside the CDR3, the full variable domain is EAGVAQSPRYKIIEKRQSVAFWCNPISGHATLYWYQQILGQGPKLLIQFQNNGVVDDSQLPKDRFSAERLKGVDSTLKIQPAKLEDSAVYLCASTVGTGGSEQYFGPGTRLTVT.

This clonotype occurred many times. The J gene is TRBJ2-1, the V gene TRBV5-1; 11 bases line up with TRBD1. J was trimmed by 2 bases and V by 3 bases; bases with no gene match: 4. The CDR3 spans 16 residues. CDR1 is SGHRS, CDR2 YFSETQ, per germline. CDR3 sequence reads: CASSSDRGPAYNEQFF. The CDR3 DNA is TGCGCCAGCAGCTCGGACAGGGGGCCAGCCTACAATGAGCAGTTCTTC.

The chain joins TRBV4-3 to TRBJ2-1; D gene ambiguous. Trimming removed 1 base at V and 2 bases at J, with 12 bases between. This CDR3 comprises 16 residues. Per germline, CDR1 LGHNA and CDR2 YSLEER. The CDR3 bases are TGCGCCAGCAGCCAAGCTTTGTCAGCTACCTACAATGAGCAGTTCTTC. Translated, it gives CASSQALSATYNEQFF.

This clonotype has just a few counts. This chain uses TRBV4-1 with TRBJ2-7; TRBD1 or TRBD2 may be the D gene (6 bases each). Looked up from germline, CDR1 is MGHRA and CDR2 is YSYEKL. The CDR3 spans 17 residues. Between the trimmed V and J ends, which lost 0 bases and 3 bases, there was a span of 18 bases. CDR3 protein: CASSQDGALQGGYEQYF. In nucleotides, the CDR3 is TGCGCCAGCAGCCAAGATGGGGCCTTACAGGGAGGCTACGAGCAGTACTTC.

The chain links TRBV20-1 to TRBJ2-5; D is perhaps TRBD2 (5 bases). Per germline, CDR1 DFQATT and CDR2 SNEGSKA (reference sequence). The CDR3 is 14 residues long. V was pared by 3 bases and J by 2 bases, with 13 bases between. CDR3 bases: TGCAGTGCTAGCCGGGGAACAGTGCAAGAGACCCAGTACTTC. Translated: CSASRGTVQETQYF.

This clonotype has only a few counts. V usage is TRBV6-1 and J usage is TRBJ2-3; 10 bases agree with TRBD1. CDR3 size: 16 residues. The V gene's germline CDR1 is MNHNS and CDR2 SASEGT. Germline trimming cut 6 bases from V and 4 bases from J; bases unmatched to any gene: 10. DNA of the CDR3: TGTGCCAGCAGCCTCATGCCGGGACAGGGGCCAGATACGCAGTATTTT. Translating gives CASSLMPGQGPDTQYF.

The J gene is TRBJ2-5, the V gene TRBV7-9; D is unclear. With 2 bases removed from V and 2 bases from J, the gap between germline ends came to 12 bases. The CDR3 is made up of 15 amino acids. Germline assignment: CDR1 SEHNR and CDR2 FQNEAQ (reference sequence). The CDR3 DNA reads TGTGCCAGCAGCTTATTATCGGCAGCACAAGAGACCCAGTACTTC. Translating it yields CASSLLSAAQETQYF.

In its sample, this clonotype was seen a few times. The V call is TRBV4-1, the J call TRBJ2-2, with D unresolved. This CDR3 is built from 14 residues. Germline V CDR1 and CDR2: MGHRA, YSYEKL. Trimming pared 1 base from V and 5 bases from J, leaving 8 bases between. CDR3 sequence: CASSQGFGTGELFF. Written as DNA, the CDR3 is TGCGCCAGCAGCCAAGGTTTTGGAACCGGGGAGCTGTTTTTT.

The genes are TRBV19 and TRBJ1-2, with D unresolved. The V end lost 1 base, the J end lost 6 bases, and 12 bases lay between the germline ends. This CDR3 comprises 14 residues. The germline gives CDR1 LNHDA, CDR2 SQIVND (reference sequence). CDR3 in DNA: TGTGCCAGTAGTATAGGATTCCAGTCAAATGGCTACACCTTC. Protein product: CASSIGFQSNGYTF.

The chain has TRBV4-3 and TRBJ2-1, with D unclear. The CDR3 runs to 15 residues. The V gene's germline CDR1 is LGHNA and CDR2 YSLEER. Trimming took 0 bases from V and 4 from J, leaving 10 bases between them. CDR3 loop: CASSQDDSYYNEQFF. The DNA of the CDR3 is TGCGCCAGCAGCCAAGATGATTCTTATTACAATGAGCAGTTCTTC.

This clonotype was counted between two and nine times. The chain joins TRBV5-1 to TRBJ2-6; D uncertain. In germline, CDR1 is SGHRS, CDR2 YFSETQ. The CDR3 spans 14 residues. V lost 4 bases and J 4 bases, leaving 9 bases between the germline ends. CDR3 in DNA: TGCGCCAGCAGCCCGGTTTCAGGGGCCAACGTCCTGACTTTC. It translates to CASSPVSGANVLTF.

This clonotype has a handful of counts. The chain employs TRBV7-2 and TRBJ2-5; D is unclear. The CDR3 totals 15 residues. Germline V gene sequence: CDR1 SGHTA, CDR2 FQGNSA. V shed 0 bases and J shed 2 bases, with 10 bases lying between them. The CDR3 DNA sequence: TGTGCCAGCAGCTTAGCCGGCTCGAAACAAGAGACCCAGTACTTC. The encoded protein is CASSLAGSKQETQYF.

This clonotype has a handful of counts. V usage is TRBV28 and J usage is TRBJ2-5; D is possibly TRBD1 or TRBD2 (6 bases each). Trimming removed 9 bases at V and 3 bases at J, with 17 bases between. In germline, CDR1 is MDHEN, CDR2 SYDVKM. This CDR3 is 14 amino acids long. The CDR3 protein is CARGGGLPKETQYF. CDR3 in DNA: TGTGCCAGGGGTGGGGGGCTTCCAAAAGAGACCCAGTACTTC. Full variable domain (rest looked up from reference TRBV28 and TRBJ2-5): DVKVTQSSRYLVKRTGEKVFLECVQDMDHENMFWYRQDPGLGLRLIYFSYDVKMKEKGDIPEGYSVSREKKERFSLILESASTNQTSMYLCARGGGLPKETQYFGPGTRLLVL.

This clonotype was counted only a few times. The rearrangement links TRBV5-1 to TRBJ2-1, with TRBD2 matching over 14 bases. The germline V gene encodes CDR1 SGHRS and CDR2 YFSETQ. J lost 6 bases, V lost 2 bases, and 7 bases had no gene match. CDR3 length: 17 amino acids. DNA of the CDR3: TGCGCCAGCAGCTTACGACTAGCGGGGGGGCCGGCCAATGAGCAGTTCTTC. Translated, it gives CASSLRLAGGPANEQFF.

V usage is TRBV29-1 and J usage is TRBJ2-5; the D gene is possibly TRBD1 (5 bases). The length of the CDR3 is 12 residues. V was clipped by 3 bases and J by 5 bases, with 10 bases between them. Germline-derived CDR1 and CDR2 are SQVTM and ANQGSEA. CDR3 nucleotides: TGCAGCGTTGATGCAGGGCTGGAGACCCAGTACTTC. This sequence encodes CSVDAGLETQYF.